This TCR beta chain came from a study of graft-versus-host responses after intestinal transplantation. The ends were cut back, 6 bases at V and 2 bases at J, with 18 bases in the middle. From germline, CDR1 is SNHLY and CDR2 FYNNEI. The CDR3 runs 16 residues. Details on this clone: Its specificity is not known.

Only in-frame clones appear in the TCRdb table, and some are missing; sequencing was by immunoSEQ multiplex PCR. The top ten hold around 0.5% of the sample, which has tens of thousands of clones, 90% to 95% seen once. Material: unstimulated CD8+ T cells sorted from spleen or lymph node cells, obtained before intestinal transplant. The sequence derives from a human donor who received an intestinal transplant. The rearrangement uses TRBV2 and TRBJ2-3; D gene ambiguous. CDR3 protein: CASRSFGSPSTDTQYF. The CDR3 DNA reads as TGTGCCAGCAGATCCTTCGGGTCCCCTTCCACAGATACGCAGTATTTT.